Below, one TCR beta chain is given with its context. The antigen is unknown. Libraries were prepared by immunoSEQ multiplex PCR; TCRdb keeps only in-frame clonotypes and omits some of them. In the table there are around 20,000 clones, 68% of which are singletons. This entry belongs to a study of PD-1 blockade in classical Hodgkin lymphoma. Study-level points and caveats: According to reports, newly diagnosed patients had lower baseline TCR diversity than healthy donors, and relapsed/refractory patients had lower baseline TCR diversity still.

Exposure to brentuximab vedotin varied, and each patient had relapsed following autologous stem cell transplantation. The source was peripheral blood mononuclear cells (PBMCs), collected at baseline. The clonotype comes from a human donor with classical Hodgkin lymphoma.

CDR3 in DNA: TGTGCCAGCAGTTATTTGGAGAATGGCTACACCTTC. This sequence encodes CASSYLENGYTF. The chain carries TRBV6-5 and TRBJ1-2; no firm D call. Germline V lookup: CDR1 MNHEY, CDR2 SVGAGI. The CDR3 loop spans 12 amino acids. The V end lost 3 bases, the J end lost 6 bases, and 8 bases lay between the germline ends.